This T cell receptor beta chain appears in the sequencing data of a study of neurological immune-mediated disorders. Libraries used 2 million unsorted PBMCs kept frozen in RNAlater. TCRdb itself ran the 5' RACE reads through MiXCR, one entry per CDR3 protein. This sample has 65,000 to 95,000 distinct CDR3 sequences, with roughly 4.8% found just once. V was pared by 6 bases and J by 2 bases, with 7 bases of the junction left unmatched. The CDR3 covers 14 residues. Germline loops: CDR1 SGHRS, CDR2 YFSETQ. This clonotype was counted ten times or more. The J gene is TRBJ2-5, the V gene TRBV5-1; the match to TRBD1 covers 7 bases. This TCR derives from a woman in her twenties or thirties with multiple sclerosis. Sequenced sample: PBMCs. The DNA of the CDR3 is TGCGCCAGCACCAGAGGGGGCCCTCAAGAGACCCAGTACTTC. Amino acids: CASTRGGPQETQYF.